The entry below gives a single TCR beta chain sequence along with its context. The clone's antigen remains unknown. Within one base of it there is no much larger clone, and no base qualities were kept. Focal radiation therapy combined with CTLA-4 blockade (ipilimumab) was tested in patients with chemo-refractory metastatic non-small-cell lung cancer. This sample is part of a study of radiotherapy plus CTLA-4 blockade in lung cancer (dated by TCRdb to the late 2010s). A note on the overall study: Objective responses were observed in about a sixth of enrolled patients, and disease control was achieved in 25% to 35%. The study at large found these results: TCR clones derived from tumors expanded in peripheral blood after treatment with radiotherapy and ipilimumab. The strongest predictors of response were reported to be early dynamic shifts in blood T cell clones along with a rise in serum interferon-beta following radiation.

The library was prepared using the immunoSEQ multiplex PCR assay. As stored in TCRdb, this immuneACCESS dataset retains in-frame rearrangements with V and J assigned. A fraction of the clones does not appear; measured against another copy, unresolved V genes explain less than half of the discrepancy, and the remainder lacks a known reason. The sample contains 35,000 to 40,000 clones, 80% to 90% of them found a single time. About 20% of the sample is held by the ten biggest clonotypes. The CDR3 goes from the cysteine to the phenylalanine over 14 residues. This entry keeps only the CDR3 DNA: 42 bases, framed from base 1. The germline V gene (reference sequence) specifies LNHDA as CDR1 and SQIVND as CDR2. V is cut by 3 bases and J by 4 bases, and the space between the germline ends is 10 bases.

This specimen was peripheral blood, taken from a patient treated with radiotherapy plus ipilimumab. The chain uses TRBV19 and TRBJ1-5; the D gene is perhaps TRBD1, from 5 matching bases. The TCR was taken from a human donor with non-small cell lung cancer whose response to radiotherapy plus ipilimumab could not be evaluated. In nucleotides, the sequence is TGTGCCAGTAGTATTTCAGGGTTGAATCAGCCCCAGCATTTT. Translated, it gives CASSISGLNQPQHF.